This T cell receptor (beta chain) was captured by sequencing in a study of blood T cell repertoires in COVID-19. The CDR3 totals 16 residues. From germline, CDR1 is SGDLS and CDR2 YYNGEE. V was cut by 0 bases and J by 4 bases, with 16 bases left in between. Here immunoSEQ multiplex PCR was the method, and the copy in TCRdb shows in-frame clones only, minus some. Here the sample spans around 250,000 clones, around nine tenths being singletons. Participants reported their clinical history, and cohort assignment relied on those reports. This chain links TRBV9 with TRBJ1-1; unclear D gene. The sequenced sample was PBMCs or T cells enriched from blood (not recorded which). The receptor was derived from a woman in her 50s who had recovered from COVID-19. CDR3 in amino acids: CASSVGYRVGSTEAFF. The CDR3 DNA is TGTGCCAGCAGCGTAGGTTATCGTGTTGGGAGCACTGAAGCTTTCTTT. The variable domain in full, completed from reference TRBV9 and TRBJ1-1, reads DSGVTQTPKHLITATGQRVTLRCSPRSGDLSVYWYQQSLDQGLQFLIQYYNGEERAKGNILERFSAQQFPDLHSELNLSSLELGDSALYFCASSVGYRVGSTEAFFGQGTRLTVV.